Below, 2 T cell receptor beta chains from the same sample are listed, as sequenced in a study of blood T cell repertoires in COVID-19 (dated by TCRdb to the early 2020s). The library was built by means of the immunoSEQ multiplex PCR assay. Entries here come from immuneACCESS through TCRdb and include only in-frame sequences with V and J called. Some clones fail to appear in such tables; in the studies checked, an unresolved V gene covers under half of the shortfall, and the cause of the remainder is unknown. The sample data list a few hundred thousand clones, and around 81% of these were observed just once. Of the sample, 3.5% to 4.5% falls within the top ten clones. Source material: PBMCs or T cells enriched from blood (not recorded which). The receptors were sampled from a man in his thirties or forties with acute COVID-19.

The rearrangement uses TRBV27 and TRBJ1-2; TRBD1 matches at 9 bases. In germline, CDR1 is MNHEY, CDR2 SMNVEV (reference sequence). V lost 3 bases and J lost 8; bases outside the gene matches: 7. This CDR3 is 14 amino acids long. The DNA of the CDR3 is TGTGCCAGCAGTTTGATCGCGGGACAGGGAGGCTACACCTTC. This translates into CASSLIAGQGGYTF.

In DNA form, the CDR3 reads TGCGCCAGCAGCCCTGGAAGCGGGGGGGCTTCCGGGGAGCTGTTTTTT. Protein: CASSPGSGGASGELFF. This chain links TRBV5-1 with TRBJ2-2, with TRBD2 matching 10 bases. Germline lookup yields CDR1 SGHRS and CDR2 YFSETQ. Germline trimming cut 4 bases from V and 6 bases from J; bases unmatched to any gene: 9. This CDR3 spans 16 amino acids. Filled out from reference TRBV5-1 and TRBJ2-2, the complete variable domain reads KAGVTQTPRYLIKTRGQQVTLSCSPISGHRSVSWYQQTPGQGLQFLFEYFSETQRNKGNFPGRFSGRQFSNSRSEMNVSTLELGDSALYLCASSPGSGGASGELFFGEGSRLTVL.